The 23 T cell receptor beta chains in this list originate from one sample, sequenced in a study of OX40 agonist ivuxolimab in advanced cancers. Libraries were prepared by immunoSEQ multiplex PCR; TCRdb keeps only in-frame clonotypes and omits some of them. The sample has 95,000 to 100,000 clones, approximately 83% seen once; the top ten hold more than 1.4%. The sample here was CD4+ or CD8+ T cells sorted from blood, taken in a trial of the OX40 agonist ivuxolimab. These receptors were obtained from an adult with an advanced solid tumor such as melanoma, head and neck, liver or kidney cancer.

The chain combines TRBV6-1 with TRBJ2-2; D possibly matches TRBD1 or TRBD2 (5 bases each). With 10 bases removed from V and 3 bases from J, the gap between germline ends came to 15 bases. From germline, CDR1 is MNHNS and CDR2 SASEGT. The CDR3 runs to 14 residues. CDR3 in DNA: TGTGCCACCATCCTACGGGGCGACACCGGGGAGCTGTTTTTT. Protein sequence: CATILRGDTGELFF.

This rearrangement joins TRBV6-5 to TRBJ1-2; TRBD1 aligns across 7 bases. After removal of 5 bases from V and 7 bases from J, the junction contained 10 bases not matched to a gene. CDR1 is MNHEY and CDR2 is SVGAGI in the germline V gene. The CDR3 runs 14 residues. The CDR3 DNA follows: TGTGCCAGCAGTCCTAGACAGGGCTGGGGTGGCTACACCTTC. It encodes CASSPRQGWGGYTF.

CDR3 in DNA: TGTGCCAGCAGACTAGGGGACTACGAGCAGTACTTC. It specifies CASRLGDYEQYF. The chain combines TRBV7-2 with TRBJ2-7, with D perhaps assigned TRBD1 or TRBD2 (5 bases each). Trimming shortened V by 6 bases and J by 3 bases, and 9 bases separated the two germline ends. CDR1 SGHTA and CDR2 FQGNSA come from the germline V gene. This CDR3 comprises 12 residues. The variable domain in full, with the rest retrieved from reference TRBV7-2 and TRBJ2-7, is GAGVSQSPSNKVTEKGKDVELRCDPISGHTALYWYRQSLGQGLEFLIYFQGNSAPDKSGLPSDRFSAERTGGSVSTLTIQRTQQEDSAVYLCASRLGDYEQYFGPGTRLTVT.

The chain joins TRBV6-5 to TRBJ1-2; D uncertain. Per germline, CDR1 MNHEY and CDR2 SVGAGI. Trimming removed 2 bases from V and 2 bases from J, with 15 bases in between. The CDR3 extends over 16 amino acids. The CDR3 DNA follows: TGTGCCAGCAGTTACGCAACAACGTCAGTAAACTATGGCTACACCTTC. Amino acids: CASSYATTSVNYGYTF.

About this clone: At the DNA level, this CDR3 is encoded by other sequences in the same sample as well. The chain links TRBV18 to TRBJ2-5; D may be TRBD2 (6 bases). V lost 2 bases to trimming and J lost 5 bases, with 6 bases between them. Germline V gene data show CDR1 as KGHSH and CDR2 as LQKENI. There are 12 residues in the CDR3. The CDR3 spells CASSPGGETQYF. The CDR3 DNA is TGTGCCAGCTCACCAGGGGGGGAGACCCAGTACTTC.

In its sample, this clone was seen a few times. The gene calls are TRBV27 and TRBJ2-5; the D call may be TRBD1 or TRBD2 (5 bases each). This CDR3 is 15 amino acids long. From germline, CDR1 is MNHEY and CDR2 SMNVEV (reference sequence). Trimming pared 5 bases from V and 3 bases from J, leaving 16 bases between. CDR3 sequence: CASSSAGDGEETQYF. The DNA for the CDR3 is TGTGCCAGCAGTAGCGCCGGGGACGGGGAAGAGACCCAGTACTTC.

The chain uses TRBV2 and TRBJ2-3; no reliable D call. The CDR3 spans 12 residues. V was shortened by 5 bases and J by 0 bases, with 3 bases between the two germline ends. CDR1 and CDR2 (germline): SNHLY, FYNNEI. CDR3 coding DNA: TGTGCCAGCAGTATCAGCACAGATACGCAGTATTTT. Its translation is CASSISTDTQYF.

The chain joins TRBV4-3 to TRBJ2-2, with unresolved D. CDR1 is LGHNA and CDR2 is YSLEER in the germline V gene. CDR3 size: 17 residues. Trimming removed 1 base at V and 2 bases at J, with 14 bases between. CDR3 residues: CASSQGLVDSNTGELFF. DNA of the CDR3: TGCGCCAGCAGCCAAGGGCTAGTAGACTCCAACACCGGGGAGCTGTTTTTT.

The chain is built from TRBV4-3 and TRBJ2-2, with TRBD2 identical over 8 bases. Germline values: CDR1 LGHNA, CDR2 YSLEER. With 3 bases clipped from V and 7 bases from J, the junction kept 13 bases outside the gene matches. This CDR3 has 17 residues. The CDR3 sequence is CASSQLIGGGNGGELFF. Here the CDR3 DNA reads TGCGCCAGCAGCCAGTTAATCGGCGGGGGGAATGGCGGGGAGCTGTTTTTT.

V usage is TRBV7-8 and J usage is TRBJ1-5, with D uncertain. V was shortened by 5 bases and J by 0 bases, with 17 bases between the two germline ends. The length of the CDR3 is 17 residues. The germline V gene has CDR1 SGHVS and CDR2 FQNEAQ. CDR3 loop: CASSDARQADSNQPQHF. As DNA, the CDR3 is TGTGCCAGCAGCGATGCGCGGCAGGCCGATAGCAATCAGCCCCAGCATTTT.

This chain connects TRBV14 to TRBJ1-1; 8 nucleotides agree with TRBD1. Trimming took 4 bases from V and 0 from J; bases not matched to a gene: 4. CDR1 SGHDN and CDR2 FVKESK come from the germline V gene. The CDR3 runs 15 residues. Here the CDR3 reads CASSRRTGMNTEAFF. The CDR3 DNA is TGTGCCAGCAGCCGACGGACAGGGATGAACACTGAAGCTTTCTTT.

J is TRBJ1-1 and V is TRBV10-3; a possible D gene is TRBD1 (5 bases). The CDR3 sequence is 16 residues long. The V end lost 2 bases, the J end lost 3 bases, and 16 bases lay between the germline ends. The germline V gene encodes CDR1 ENHRY and CDR2 SYGVKD. The CDR3 sequence: CAISEKGAGRDTEAFF. CDR3 bases: TGTGCCATCAGTGAGAAAGGGGCTGGTAGGGACACTGAAGCTTTCTTT.

The V and J genes are TRBV5-1 and TRBJ1-1; D uncertain. The CDR3 runs to 16 residues. Germline-derived CDR1 and CDR2 are SGHRS and YFSETQ. Trimming left V 0 bases short and J 4 bases short, with 16 bases between. This CDR3 is CASSLARQTKGTEAFF. In DNA form, the CDR3 reads TGCGCCAGCAGCTTGGCCCGGCAAACAAAGGGCACTGAAGCTTTCTTT.

The chain uses TRBV6-5 and TRBJ2-2; D is undetermined. V lost 0 bases to trimming and J lost 1 base, with 9 bases between them. Germline loops: CDR1 MNHEY, CDR2 SVGAGI. The CDR3 loop spans 16 amino acids. CDR3: CASSYSWAVNTGELFF. The CDR3 DNA reads as TGTGCCAGCAGTTACTCATGGGCGGTGAACACCGGGGAGCTGTTTTTT.

This rearrangement joins TRBV19 to TRBJ2-3, with 9 bases lining up with TRBD1. V was pared by 5 bases and J by 5 bases, with 8 bases of the junction left unmatched. CDR1 is LNHDA, CDR2 SQIVND, per germline (reference sequence). CDR3 size: 15 residues. DNA of the CDR3: TGTGCCAGTAGTGCTCGGGGACAGGGTCAAGATACGCAGTATTTT. This translates into CASSARGQGQDTQYF.

This clone was detected a few times. J is TRBJ1-5 and V is TRBV19; no clear D gene. The CDR3 is 13 amino acids. V lost 3 bases, J lost 5 bases, and 8 bases lay in between. The V gene's germline CDR1 is LNHDA and CDR2 SQIVND (reference sequence). CDR3: CASSIGRDQPQHF. The CDR3 DNA reads TGTGCCAGTAGTATTGGAAGAGATCAGCCCCAGCATTTT. Variable domain in full (rest from reference TRBV19 and TRBJ1-5): DGGITQSPKYLFRKEGQNVTLSCEQNLNHDAMYWYRQDPGQGLRLIYYSQIVNDFQKGDIAEGYSVSREKKESFPLTVTSAQKNPTAFYLCASSIGRDQPQHFGDGTRLSIL.

This chain uses TRBV15 with TRBJ1-5; D possibly corresponds to TRBD1 (5 bases). Looked up from germline, CDR1 is LNHNV and CDR2 is YYDKDF (reference sequence). Trimming removed 5 bases from V and 6 bases from J, with 14 bases in between. The CDR3 is 14 amino acids. The chain's CDR3 is CATSSGTYGQPQHF. CDR3 nucleotides: TGTGCCACCAGCTCCGGGACCTACGGTCAGCCCCAGCATTTT.

The genes are TRBV5-1 and TRBJ1-2, with TRBD1 matching 8 bases. This CDR3 comprises 14 residues. Germline V gives CDR1 SGHRS, CDR2 YFSETQ. With V trimmed by 3 bases and J by 5 bases, 6 bases remained unmatched. The CDR3 reads CASSSAGGRYGYTF. The CDR3 coding sequence is TGCGCCAGCAGCTCGGCAGGGGGCAGATATGGCTACACCTTC.

This chain links TRBV6-6 with TRBJ2-2, with TRBD2 matching over 8 bases. Germline V gene lookup returns CDR1 MNHNY and CDR2 SVGAGI (reference sequence). The CDR3 has 16 amino acids. J was trimmed by 6 bases and V by 0 bases; bases with no gene match: 6. DNA for the CDR3: TGTGCCAGCAGTTACTCGAGCGGGAGCCCCCCCGGGGAGCTGTTTTTT. Translated, it gives CASSYSSGSPPGELFF.

The rearrangement uses TRBV6-6 and TRBJ1-4; perhaps TRBD1 as D (5 bases). The CDR3 has 16 amino acids. The germline V gene encodes CDR1 MNHNY and CDR2 SVGAGI (reference sequence). Trimming removed 0 bases at V and 6 bases at J, with 14 bases between. As DNA, the CDR3 is TGTGCCAGCAGTTACTCCACGGGGGGGATGTATGAAAAACTGTTTTTT. Encoded protein: CASSYSTGGMYEKLFF.

This chain links TRBV19 with TRBJ2-1; 14 bases line up with TRBD2. The CDR3 extends over 17 amino acids. Looked up from germline, CDR1 is LNHDA and CDR2 is SQIVND (reference sequence). V lost 7 bases and J lost 9; bases outside the gene matches: 14. This chain's CDR3 is CASINPGTSGSHGEQFF. The CDR3 DNA reads TGTGCCAGTATAAACCCCGGGACTAGCGGGAGTCACGGTGAGCAGTTCTTC.

The gene calls are TRBV28 and TRBJ1-6, with TRBD1 as a possible D gene (6 bases). The length of the CDR3 is 16 residues. Trimming stripped 8 bases from V and 0 bases from J, with 14 bases between. Germline V lookup: CDR1 MDHEN, CDR2 SYDVKM. The CDR3 reads CASGPTGSSYNSPLHF. CDR3 nucleotide sequence: TGTGCCAGCGGACCTACAGGGAGCTCCTATAATTCACCCCTCCACTTT. Full variable domain (outside the CDR3, taken from reference TRBV28 and TRBJ1-6): DVKVTQSSRYLVKRTGEKVFLECVQDMDHENMFWYRQDPGLGLRLIYFSYDVKMKEKGDIPEGYSVSREKKERFSLILESASTNQTSMYLCASGPTGSSYNSPLHFGNGTRLTVT.

This chain links TRBV11-1 with TRBJ1-4; no definite D call. The CDR3 spans 15 residues. The germline gives CDR1 SGHAT, CDR2 FQDESV (reference sequence). With 5 bases removed from V and 2 bases from J, the gap between germline ends came to 12 bases. CDR3 protein: CASSPELGTNEKLFF. CDR3 in DNA: TGTGCCAGCAGCCCTGAACTGGGCACTAATGAAAAACTGTTTTTT.